The 29 T cell receptor beta chains below were found in one sample sequenced in a study of T-cell reconstitution after alpha-beta-depleted transplantation in children. Unique molecular identifiers tagged the TCRbeta library. TCRdb reprocessed the PCR reads with MiXCR, giving one entry per CDR3 protein. The table records approximately 630,000 distinct CDR3 sequences, approximately 14% of them present only once. Sequenced here: PBMCs, sampled before TCRalphabeta/CD19-depleted stem cell transplant. The source is a girl aged 2 to 9 with congenital amegakaryocytic thrombocytopenia, due to receive a stem cell transplant.

The sample holds a few counts of this clonotype. The chain uses TRBV20-1 and TRBJ2-7; D is ambiguous. V was pared by 0 bases and J by 2 bases, with 5 bases between. From germline, CDR1 is DFQATT and CDR2 SNEGSKA (reference sequence). CDR3 length: 12 residues. CDR3 in amino acids: CSARDPPYEQYF. The CDR3 nucleotides read TGCAGTGCTAGAGATCCCCCCTACGAGCAGTACTTC.

In its sample, this clonotype was seen many times. The rearrangement links TRBV29-1 to TRBJ1-2; 7 bases map to TRBD1. This CDR3 comprises 14 residues. CDR1 SQVTM and CDR2 ANQGSEA come from the germline V gene. The trim removed 3 bases at V and 4 bases at J, leaving 8 bases unmatched. Here the CDR3 reads CSVDAPGQIYGYTF. CDR3 nucleotide sequence: TGCAGCGTTGATGCCCCGGGACAGATCTATGGCTACACCTTC.

V is TRBV10-3 and J is TRBJ2-2; 11 bases map to TRBD1. Germline V gene data show CDR1 as ENHRY and CDR2 as SYGVKD. V was pared by 6 bases and J by 8 bases, with 8 bases of the junction left unmatched. The CDR3 sequence is 15 residues long. CDR3 nucleotide sequence: TGTGCCATCAGAGGACAGGGGGCGAAGGTTGGGGAGCTGTTTTTT. Its protein is CAIRGQGAKVGELFF.

This clonotype has at least ten counts. The CDR3 protein is CSAWVSYNEQFF. The CDR3 nucleotides read TGCAGTGCGTGGGTATCGTACAATGAGCAGTTCTTC. V is TRBV20-1 and J is TRBJ2-1; D is ambiguous. Germline CDR1 and CDR2: DFQATT and SNEGSKA (reference sequence). The V end lost 6 bases, the J end lost 4 bases, and 10 bases lay between the germline ends. The CDR3 has 12 residues.

This clonotype was recorded a few times. This chain links TRBV9 with TRBJ2-5, with D unresolved. Germline loops: CDR1 SGDLS, CDR2 YYNGEE. V shed 3 bases and J shed 2 bases, with 11 bases lying between them. The CDR3 spans 14 residues. The chain's CDR3 is CASSEGPGQETQYF. DNA for the CDR3: TGTGCCAGCAGCGAGGGCCCTGGGCAAGAGACCCAGTACTTC.

This clonotype was picked up many times. This chain connects TRBV20-1 to TRBJ2-3, with unresolved D. Germline CDR1 and CDR2: DFQATT and SNEGSKA (reference sequence). Trimming pared 3 bases from V and 1 base from J, leaving 5 bases between. This CDR3 has 12 amino acids. CDR3 region: CSASLGTDTQYF. DNA for the CDR3: TGCAGTGCTAGTCTCGGCACAGATACGCAGTATTTT.

The CDR3 loop is CASSFERELQETQYF. The CDR3 DNA sequence: TGCGCCAGCAGCTTTGAACGGGAGCTACAAGAGACCCAGTACTTC. The V and J genes are TRBV5-1 and TRBJ2-5; a possible D gene is TRBD2 (6 bases). Germline CDR1 is SGHRS and CDR2 is YFSETQ. The V gene lost 2 bases and the J gene lost 2 bases, with 13 bases spanning the gap. The CDR3 covers 15 residues.

This clonotype was recorded many times. The chain joins TRBV20-1 to TRBJ2-3, with D unresolved. The CDR3 sequence is 14 residues long. V lost 5 bases to trimming and J lost 3 bases, with 15 bases between them. Germline V gene sequence: CDR1 DFQATT, CDR2 SNEGSKA (reference sequence). The CDR3 DNA reads TGCAGTGCTCTCGGTTCCCCTAGGACAGATACGCAGTATTTT. Translating it yields CSALGSPRTDTQYF.

This clonotype has more than one count but fewer than ten. The CDR3 spells CSVVGHFSKNIQYF. The CDR3 bases are TGCAGCGTTGTGGGGCACTTCTCCAAAAACATTCAGTACTTC. V usage is TRBV29-1 and J usage is TRBJ2-4, with D possibly being TRBD1 (5 bases). Trimming took off 4 bases at V and 2 bases at J, with 12 bases between the two ends. The CDR3 loop spans 14 amino acids. The germline V gene encodes CDR1 SQVTM and CDR2 ANQGSEA.

This chain joins TRBV6-5 and TRBJ2-5; no clear D gene. The CDR3 is 15 residues long. The V gene's germline CDR1 is MNHEY and CDR2 SVGAGI. V was trimmed by 1 base and J by 4 bases, leaving 13 bases between them. The CDR3 loop is CASSYFSPGAETQYF. CDR3 bases: TGTGCCAGCAGTTACTTCTCTCCGGGTGCAGAGACCCAGTACTTC.

This clonotype came up a few times. The chain recombines TRBV12-3 or TRBV12-4 with TRBJ2-2; D not resolved. V gave up 7 bases and J gave up 0 bases, with 12 bases separating them. This CDR3 contains 15 residues. The chain's CDR3 is CASTRWVANTGELFF. The CDR3 bases are TGTGCCAGCACCCGGTGGGTGGCGAACACCGGGGAGCTGTTTTTT.

This clonotype was seen repeatedly, ten times or more. The CDR3 DNA follows: TGCAGTGCTAGAGAGTCCCCTGCTAGCGGGCTAAACACCGGGGAGCTGTTTTTT. It specifies CSARESPASGLNTGELFF. The V call is TRBV20-1, the J call TRBJ2-2; TRBD2 agrees at 8 bases. CDR1 DFQATT and CDR2 SNEGSKA come from the germline V gene (reference sequence). The CDR3 contains 18 residues. After removal of 0 bases from V and 2 bases from J, the junction contained 11 bases not matched to a gene.

The chain employs TRBV7-9 and TRBJ2-1, with D tentatively TRBD1 or TRBD2 (6 bases each). CDR1 is SEHNR and CDR2 is FQNEAQ in the germline V gene (reference sequence). Trimming took 4 bases from V and 0 from J, leaving 13 bases between them. The CDR3 length is 16 residues. In nucleotides, the CDR3 is TGTGCCAGCAGCTCCGAAGGGGGGAGCTCCTACAATGAGCAGTTCTTC. It translates to CASSSEGGSSYNEQFF.

This clonotype was counted many times. CDR3 bases: TGTGCCAGCAGCTTACCCGGACTAGCGGGAGGGAAGACCCAGTACTTC. This gives the protein CASSLPGLAGGKTQYF. V usage is TRBV7-9 and J usage is TRBJ2-5; 15 nucleotides agree with TRBD2. The germline V gene has CDR1 SEHNR and CDR2 FQNEAQ (reference sequence). CDR3 size: 16 residues. The ends lost 2 bases at V and 6 bases at J; junction bases unmatched: 4.

In this sample, this clonotype turned up many times. The V gene is TRBV5-1, the J gene TRBJ2-5, with D uncertain. Germline V gene data show CDR1 as SGHRS and CDR2 as YFSETQ. Deletions cut 2 bases from V and 3 bases from J, with 14 bases between. This CDR3 comprises 15 residues. For the CDR3, the DNA is TGCGCCAGCAGCTTAACCCCCGGAACTGAAGAGACCCAGTACTTC. Translated: CASSLTPGTEETQYF.

This clonotype came up a few times. The chain combines TRBV5-1 with TRBJ1-2; perhaps TRBD1 as D (6 bases). V was shortened by 4 bases and J by 6 bases, with 10 bases between the two germline ends. CDR1 and CDR2 (germline): SGHRS, YFSETQ. The CDR3 loop spans 12 amino acids. CDR3 loop: CASSGTRDGYTF. Written as DNA, the CDR3 is TGCGCCAGCAGCGGGACACGGGATGGCTACACCTTC.

This clonotype was recorded many times. V gene TRBV20-1 combines with J gene TRBJ2-5; D is ambiguous. The CDR3 is 13 amino acids. Per germline, CDR1 DFQATT and CDR2 SNEGSKA (reference sequence). Deletions cut 0 bases from V and 3 bases from J, with 8 bases between. CDR3 protein: CSARDTLEETQYF. In DNA, the CDR3 is TGCAGTGCTAGAGATACACTTGAAGAGACCCAGTACTTC.

The sample holds many counts of this clonotype. The rearrangement links TRBV7-8 to TRBJ2-7; D is unclear. V dropped 2 bases and J dropped 3 bases, with 8 bases sitting between them. Germline CDR1 SGHVS, CDR2 FQNEAQ. The CDR3 has 13 amino acids. CDR3 protein: CASSLNRDYEQYF. The CDR3 region has the DNA TGTGCCAGCAGCTTAAATAGGGACTACGAGCAGTACTTC.

This clonotype was observed at least ten times. This sequence joins TRBV5-5 and TRBJ1-4, with D unclear. The germline V gene encodes CDR1 SGHKS and CDR2 YYEKEE (reference sequence). Trimming cost V 3 bases and J 5 bases, with 14 bases left between them. The CDR3 covers 15 residues. The CDR3 reads CASSYGYGLNEKLFF. CDR3 DNA sequence: TGTGCCAGCAGCTACGGGTACGGCTTGAATGAAAAACTGTTTTTT.

The chain uses TRBV6-1 and TRBJ2-2; 8 bases agree with TRBD2. This CDR3 is 16 amino acids long. V dropped 6 bases and J dropped 9; count of bases not matched to a gene: 15. CDR1 and CDR2 (germline): MNHNS, SASEGT. CDR3 in amino acids: CASRGGAGVKTRELFF. For the CDR3, the DNA is TGTGCCAGCAGGGGTGGAGCGGGAGTAAAGACCAGGGAGCTGTTTTTT.

This clonotype was seen repeatedly, ten times or more. This chain uses TRBV29-1 with TRBJ2-4; no definite D call. With 4 bases removed from V and 0 bases from J, the gap between germline ends came to 7 bases. CDR3 length: 13 residues. The germline V gene has CDR1 SQVTM and CDR2 ANQGSEA. The CDR3 DNA reads TGCAGCGTTGGCGGCCTAGCCAAAAACATTCAGTACTTC. This translates into CSVGGLAKNIQYF.

V and J are TRBV7-9 and TRBJ1-2; D unclear. The V gene's germline CDR1 is SEHNR and CDR2 FQNEAQ (reference sequence). CDR3 length: 12 residues. Trimming took off 8 bases at V and 7 bases at J, with 14 bases between the two ends. DNA of the CDR3: TGTGCCAGCGGGGATTTAGTCCCTGGCTACACCTTC. It specifies CASGDLVPGYTF.

In this sample, this clonotype turned up many times. The chain has TRBV5-1 and TRBJ2-7, with a possible D match to TRBD1 (5 bases). Germline loops: CDR1 SGHRS, CDR2 YFSETQ. The CDR3 runs 13 residues. Trimming took 3 bases from V and 6 from J, leaving 13 bases between them. This CDR3 is CASSWGQGFEQYF. The CDR3 DNA is TGCGCCAGCAGCTGGGGTCAGGGCTTCGAGCAGTACTTC.

This clonotype was seen many times. The CDR3 coding sequence is TGCAGTGCTAGAGACGGGACTAGCGGGTCTTTGAGAACCGGGGAGCTGTTTTTT. This sequence encodes CSARDGTSGSLRTGELFF. This chain links TRBV20-1 with TRBJ2-2, with 12 bases that match TRBD2. The germline V gene has CDR1 DFQATT and CDR2 SNEGSKA (reference sequence). The CDR3 spans 18 residues. Trimming at V came to 0 bases and at J to 5 bases, leaving 10 bases not matched to a gene.

The chain is built from TRBV11-2 and TRBJ2-2; possible D gene TRBD2, 6 bases. The V end lost 2 bases, the J end lost 7 bases, and 23 bases lay between the germline ends. This CDR3 is built from 18 residues. Looked up from germline, CDR1 is SGHAT and CDR2 is FQNNGV. The CDR3 region has the DNA TGTGCCAGCAGCTTATTCAAGGGGTGGCGGGGTCAAAGCGGGGAGCTGTTTTTT. Protein sequence: CASSLFKGWRGQSGELFF.

The V call is TRBV18, the J call TRBJ2-5; 7 bases agree with TRBD2. This CDR3 spans 13 amino acids. V gave up 3 bases and J gave up 4 bases; unmatched junction bases: 2. Germline CDR1 reads KGHSH; CDR2 reads LQKENI. The CDR3 sequence is CASSPTSPETQYF. For the CDR3, the DNA is TGTGCCAGCTCACCGACTAGCCCAGAGACCCAGTACTTC.

Ten or more counts support this clonotype. The J gene is TRBJ2-3, the V gene TRBV10-3, with 8 bases identical to TRBD1. CDR1 ENHRY and CDR2 SYGVKD come from the germline V gene. The junction had 11 bases not matched to a gene; V was cut back by 6 bases and J by 6 bases. The CDR3 consists of 15 residues. The CDR3 region has the DNA TGTGCCATCAGAGGGACAGGACCTTTGATGGATACGCAGTATTTT. Translated: CAIRGTGPLMDTQYF.

The chain combines TRBV10-3 with TRBJ2-1; D is unresolved. The germline V and J ends were trimmed by 2 bases and 4 bases, with 9 bases remaining between them. The CDR3 sequence is 14 residues long. Germline lookup yields CDR1 ENHRY and CDR2 SYGVKD. The CDR3 nucleotides read TGTGCCATCAGTGAGACCTCGGAGTACAATGAGCAGTTCTTC. Translated, it gives CAISETSEYNEQFF.

This chain joins TRBV20-1 and TRBJ2-1, with TRBD2 matching 7 bases. Germline V gene data show CDR1 as DFQATT and CDR2 as SNEGSKA (reference sequence). V lost 0 bases to trimming and J lost 4 bases; unmatched junction nucleotides: 6. The CDR3 is made up of 15 amino acids. The CDR3 DNA is TGCAGTGCTAGAGAGGCCCCTAGCGGATACAATGAGCAGTTCTTC. Its protein is CSAREAPSGYNEQFF.